The source of this T cell receptor (beta chain) is a study of cytomegalovirus exposure and HLA in healthy donors (dated by TCRdb to about 2017). The study in broad terms: An earlier analysis of under 600 of the donors reported 250 to 300 Gb of sequence data and 117 million unique TCR beta sequences from about 200 million T cells. The study used immunosequencing to profile the T cell repertoires of under 700 subjects and linked those repertoires to cytomegalovirus serostatus. Among about 400 genotyped donors of the cohort, an average of around 250,000 unique TCR beta nucleotide sequences was sequenced per donor, of which roughly 17% were non-productive. An earlier analysis of several hundred of the donors applied high-throughput TCR beta sequencing to assess whether each TCR beta V gene segment acted as functional or pseudogenic. Along with the roughly 670-subject first cohort, a separate validation cohort of over a hundred different subjects was used. Rather than drawing on any new phenotypic data, the later analysis identified candidate immune exposures from TCR beta sequences and the way those sequences occurred across donors. All discovery cohort repertoires had been generated on a single sequencing platform. An early release that covered about 600 HLA-typed donors contained about 300 gigabases of sequencing data and tens of millions of unique TCR sequences. The study combined high-throughput TCR immunosequencing, statistical association of individual TCRs with disease status, and machine learning to predict cytomegalovirus infection status. HLA typing covered class I and class II loci at four-digit resolution. Roughly five DR-DQ haplotypes were handled as single units for association and clustering because linkage in the cohort was strong. Typing coverage differed by locus: A, B, C, DRB1 and DQB1 were typed in about 629-640 donors, DQA1 in roughly 500, DPA1 in 600 to 610, and DPB1 in 400 to 490. Among the 398 genotyped donors, around 79% belonged to the genetic ancestry cluster associated with self-reported Caucasian donors. The study aimed to test whether cataloging public T cell receptors could reveal signatures of past pathogen exposure. A later analysis re-examined previously published TCR beta repertoires from hundreds of donors and added high-resolution HLA genotyping to investigate patterns of TCR occurrence. Donor age, sex, ethnicity and CMV serostatus were compiled alongside the repertoire data. Genome-wide SNP genotypes for about 60% of the roughly 670 donors were used in a later genetic analysis, which treated that subset as a discovery cohort. Results and caveats for the whole study, not just this receptor: When HLA alleles, especially DR and DQ, strongly co-occurred, TCR associations were difficult to assign to individual alleles. Cytomegalovirus status was reported to be diagnosed by the classifier with high specificity and sensitivity in both the original and validation cohorts. A cluster of highly shared sequence variants was judged likely to represent a technical artifact of the sequencing pipeline. According to the authors, the approach could potentially be generalized to other disease states and immunological phenotypes. The only immune exposure information available for the cohort was CMV serostatus. Because HLA typing was unavailable for some donors at each locus, only the typed subset was used in association tests. In a later analysis, HLA-associated TCR beta chains showed more clonal expansion and lower generation probabilities than non-associated chains that were equally common. Most TCR sequences were seen in very few donors, while some public TCRs were found in many individuals. A further reported finding was that TCR beta sequences accurately predicted the HLA-A and HLA-B alleles for most subjects in the first cohort. Sequencing depth was assumed to be roughly uniform across donors in the presence/absence analyses, though that assumption may not hold. According to a later analysis, TCR association rates differed among HLA loci, with DRB1 alleles showing the most associated TCRs and HLA-C alleles showing the fewest. Most CMV-associated TCR beta chains appeared to be HLA-restricted in a later analysis, and the HLA associations seemed to be driven largely by CMV exposure. Specific HLA alleles were associated with 15,000 to 20,000 TCR beta sequences at a false discovery rate of 0.05 in a later analysis. A later genetic analysis associated a missense DCLRE1C variant with V-gene and J-gene trimming of TCR beta chains, and an independent cohort replicated the association. According to a later genetic analysis, donors in an Asian-associated ancestry cluster had fewer N-insertions in productive TCRs than the approximately 710-donor mean. Correlated functional status among segregating V segments might be attributable to linkage disequilibrium, but an unknown experimental factor could not be ruled out. Only TCR beta chains were sequenced in this cohort, and the absence of alpha or paired-chain data limited detectable features. Three of the identified cytomegalovirus-associated TCR beta chains were confirmed in vitro to be specific for cytomegalovirus antigens. The earlier analysis of about 600 of the donors excluded some 16 rarely observed V segments, including chromosome 9 orphons, because counts were too low. A later analysis reported that several top co-occurrence clusters appeared linked to parvovirus B19, influenza, CMV and Epstein-Barr virus. In an earlier analysis of fewer than 700 of the donors, most TCR beta V segments appeared in productive rearrangements about 87% or about 30% of the time, broadly matching IMGT annotations. A total of 150 to 200 TCR beta chains were listed by the study as associated with cytomegalovirus.

The cohort consisted of 666 healthy bone marrow donors. All cohort members were sampled while nominally healthy, although unrecorded immune exposures were likely present. The donor tested CMV seropositive, placing the donor among the 290 or so seropositive members of the cohort. A peripheral blood sample was provided by each donor, and peripheral blood mononuclear cells were used for TCR beta sequencing. The Qiagen DNeasy Blood Extraction Kit was used to extract genomic DNA from the blood cell samples. As regards this clone: The antigen it binds to is not known.

The library was generated by the immunoSEQ multiplex PCR assay. For the multiplex PCR, a mixture combining 60 forward primers for TCR Vbeta segments and 13 reverse primers for TCR Jbeta segments was used. A multiplex PCR assay on genomic DNA amplified the CDR3 region of rearranged TCR beta genes. On the Illumina HiSeq System, the amplified TCR beta libraries were sequenced as 87-base-pair reads. As for the original processing: A later analysis tallied approximately 87 million unique TCR beta chains across the 640 or so repertoires, and about 10 million of those chains were shared by two or more donors. Raw reads were error-corrected and collapsed into unique sequences with a nearest-neighbor algorithm that merged closely related sequences to remove PCR and sequencing errors. Alignment of CDR3 sequences to IMGT reference sequences was used to assign V, D and J gene segments. Each retained sequence needed at least a six-nucleotide match to both a V gene segment and a J gene segment. A rearrangement was called productive if the CDR3 had no stop codons and remained in frame with V and J, and every other rearrangement was called non-productive. Following IMGT convention, CDR3 was defined as the stretch from the second conserved V-encoded cysteine to the conserved J-encoded phenylalanine. The earlier analysis of approximately 500 of the donors excluded sequences that lacked an unambiguous match to a single V gene segment. In an earlier analysis of several hundred of the donors, V segments were called functional above 56.7% productive rearrangements and were called segregating when the between-donor standard deviation exceeded 5%. To diagnose cytomegalovirus status from the catalog of TCR beta chain sequences, a statistical classification framework was built. In a later analysis, V and J genes were assigned by comparing TCR nucleotide sequences against IMGT/GENE-DB human TR gene sequences. In a later analysis, CDR3 sequences and most-parsimonious VDJ recombination scenarios were assigned using the TCRdist pipeline. A later analysis defined each TCR beta chain by its CDR3 amino acid sequence plus V-gene family, and excluded reads lacking a unique V-gene family. As a way to deal with suspected cross-contamination and a sequencing artifact, a later analysis dropped hundreds of nucleotide sequences that were highly shared and had low generation probability. In a later analysis, a clonal expansion index was calculated for each public chain from normalized within-repertoire ranks of inferred template counts. In a later analysis, generation probabilities were computed with a VDJ recombination model fitted to out-of-frame rearrangements, and the resulting probabilities were checked against IGoR. Hypergeometric tests were used in a later analysis to score TCR-TCR, TCR-HLA and TCR-CMV co-occurrence, with a repertoire-size bias correction applied to the TCR pairs. A later analysis estimated false discovery rates by permuting HLA or CMV assignments 20 times. In a later analysis, co-occurring TCRs were grouped using DBSCAN, with TCRdist sequence similarity added in when clustering inside HLA-allele-positive subsets. For co-occurrence clustering, repertoires with fewer than 30,000 or more than 120,000 public chains were excluded, along with four to six repertoires with anomalous nucleotide sharing. The table comes from immuneACCESS by way of TCRdb, which keeps in-frame sequences with V and J called. Part of the clones is missing from these tables; in studies checked, under half for an unresolved V gene and the rest for unknown reasons. The V and J calls and the clone size are those of that table, but D and trimming were determined from the DNA. The sample's table lists a count of 200,000 to 250,000 clones. In total, the top ten clones hold more than 0.75% of the sample.

This TCR came from a woman in her 30s in good health and CMV-seropositive. The sequenced material came from PBMCs.

The nucleotide sequence reads TGCGCCAGCAGCCAAGATTTGTTGGCAGGTCAGGGGTACGAGCAGTACTTC. This codes for CASSQDLLAGQGYEQYF. The V gene is TRBV4-3 and the J gene is TRBJ2-7, with a weak D call of TRBD1 (6 bases match). Trimming removed 0 bases from V and 4 bases from J, leaving 19 bases between the germline ends. The CDR3 contains 17 residues, cysteine and phenylalanine counted. Solely the CDR3 DNA is kept, with 51 bases framed from the first base. From the germline V gene, CDR1 is LGHNA and CDR2 is YSLEER.